The rows below give T cell receptor beta chains drawn from one sample of a study of stem cell transplantation in POMP-related autoinflammatory disease. The table came from immunoSEQ multiplex PCR; TCRdb's copy has only in-frame clones and leaves some out. The data show approximately 23,000 clones, roughly four fifths seen once. This material consisted of CD4+ T cells from PBMCs, taken before stem cell transplantation. Source of these receptors: a human donor with POMP-related autoinflammation and immune dysregulation (PRAID). Both conserved end residues are part of each CDR3. The order of the fields is clone size, J gene, D gene, V gene, CDR3 protein, CDR3 DNA. A D gene is named only where the DNA matches it firmly. Size is stated for part of the rows, as once, few or many counts, or as a class when the clone is expanded.

>-|TRBJ2-3|TRBD2|TRBV9
CASSPSGGFTDTQYF
TGTGCCAGCAGCCCTAGCGGGGGGTTCACAGATACGCAGTATTTT
>-|TRBJ1-1|-|TRBV6-5
CASSEIMDTEAFF
TGTGCCAGCAGTGAAATAATGGACACTGAAGCTTTCTTT
>-|TRBJ2-2|-|TRBV9
CASSLSTGELFF
TGTGCCAGCAGCTTATCCACCGGGGAGCTGTTTTTT
>-|TRBJ1-5|-|TRBV19
CASSPWPDWGPQHF
TGTGCCAGTAGTCCGTGGCCGGACTGGGGGCCCCAGCATTTT
>once|TRBJ2-5|TRBD1|TRBV5-4
CASSLGTGFQETQYF
TGTGCCAGCAGCTTAGGGACAGGATTTCAAGAGACCCAGTACTTC
>-|TRBJ1-2|-|TRBV30
CAWSVERTGIGIKYGYTF
TGTGCCTGGAGTGTAGAGCGGACGGGGATAGGGATCAAATATGGCTACACCTTC
>-|TRBJ1-6|-|TRBV5-6
CASSLEGRARSPLHF
TGTGCCAGCAGCTTGGAGGGCAGGGCCCGGTCACCCCTCCACTTT
>once|TRBJ2-7|TRBD2|TRBV27
CASNGTSGNGDEQYF
TGTGCCAGTAACGGGACTAGCGGGAATGGCGACGAGCAGTACTTC
>-|TRBJ2-3|TRBD1|TRBV2
CASSEPTAGTGGSDTQYF
TGTGCCAGCAGTGAACCAACCGCCGGGACAGGGGGCTCAGATACGCAGTATTTT
>-|TRBJ1-5|-|TRBV19
CASSIETRNQPQHF
TGTGCCAGTAGTATCGAGACAAGAAATCAGCCCCAGCATTTT
>-|TRBJ1-4|-|TRBV15
CATSRRQEVEKLFF
TGTGCCACCAGCAGGAGACAGGAGGTTGAAAAACTGTTTTTT
>few|TRBJ1-5|-|TRBV7-8
CASSSIGGRQPQHF
TGTGCCAGCAGCTCGATCGGGGGGCGTCAGCCCCAGCATTTT
>-|TRBJ2-1|TRBD2|TRBV2
CAGSRDYTYNEQFF
TGTGCCGGGTCGCGGGACTACACATACAATGAGCAGTTCTTC
>-|TRBJ2-7|TRBD2|TRBV28
CASYGTSGYEQYF
TGTGCCAGTTACGGGACTAGCGGGTACGAGCAGTACTTC
>-|TRBJ1-5|TRBD1|TRBV9
CASSVEGQHNQPQHF
TGTGCCAGCAGCGTAGAGGGACAGCATAATCAGCCCCAGCATTTT
>-|TRBJ1-4|TRBD1|TRBV2
CARNRDRGLSEKLFF
TGTGCCAGGAACCGGGACAGGGGCCTTTCCGAAAAACTGTTTTTT
>-|TRBJ2-1|-|TRBV5-1
CASSGLGGNEQFF
TGCGCCAGCAGCGGCTTAGGGGGTAATGAGCAGTTCTTC
>-|TRBJ2-3|-|TRBV5-1
CASSLDALTDTQYF
TGCGCCAGCAGCTTGGATGCCCTCACAGATACGCAGTATTTT
>-|TRBJ2-3|TRBD1|TRBV18
CASSPGRNRGLFTDTQYF
TGTGCCAGCTCACCCGGTAGGAACAGGGGGCTGTTCACAGATACGCAGTATTTT
>-|TRBJ2-7|TRBD2|TRBV29-1
CSVVKGLAGGRSSYEQYF
TGCAGCGTTGTGAAAGGACTAGCGGGAGGTCGGAGTTCCTACGAGCAGTACTTC
>-|TRBJ2-7|TRBD1|TRBV6-1
CASSERQGEDSYEQYF
TGTGCCAGCAGTGAGAGACAGGGTGAGGATTCCTACGAGCAGTACTTC
>-|TRBJ1-2|TRBD1|TRBV5-3
CARSSRRQGDYGYTF
TGTGCCAGAAGCTCCCGCCGACAGGGGGATTATGGCTACACCTTC
>-|TRBJ1-4|TRBD1|TRBV28
CASSRSDRGDGGNEKLFF
TGTGCCAGCAGCCGTTCGGACAGGGGGGATGGTGGTAATGAAAAACTGTTTTTT
>-|TRBJ2-7|-|TRBV6-5
CASRHTGGTYEQYF
TGTGCCAGCAGGCACACTGGAGGGACCTACGAGCAGTACTTC
>-|TRBJ1-6|-|TRBV19
CASSMARGSYNSPLHF
TGTGCCAGTAGTATGGCGAGGGGCTCCTATAATTCACCCCTCCACTTT
>-|TRBJ2-1|TRBD1|TRBV11-2
CASSFSGQYYNEQFF
TGTGCCAGCAGCTTCTCGGGACAGTACTACAATGAGCAGTTCTTC
>-|TRBJ2-5|-|TRBV11-2
CASSLVPETQYF
TGTGCCAGCAGCTTAGTGCCAGAGACCCAGTACTTC
>-|TRBJ1-1|-|TRBV4-1
CASTLQAPHQNTEAFF
TGCGCCAGCACCCTCCAAGCACCTCATCAGAACACTGAAGCTTTCTTT
>once|TRBJ2-7|TRBD1|TRBV4-1
CASSQDPGGSSYEQYF
TGCGCCAGCAGCCAAGATCCAGGGGGCAGCTCCTACGAGCAGTACTTC
>-|TRBJ2-3|TRBD2|TRBV27
CASGSRKSGTSGRPSTDTQYF
TGTGCCAGCGGTTCACGAAAATCCGGGACTAGCGGGAGACCTAGCACAGATACGCAGTATTTT
>-|TRBJ1-4|TRBD1|TRBV29-1
CSAKDRGREKLFF
TGCAGCGCTAAGGACAGGGGGAGGGAAAAACTGTTTTTT
>once|TRBJ2-2|-|TRBV15
CATSTRRSTGELFF
TGTGCCACCAGCACTAGACGGTCCACCGGGGAGCTGTTTTTT
>-|TRBJ2-3|TRBD2|TRBV11-2
CASSLATSGPPDTQYF
TGTGCCAGCAGCTTAGCGACTAGCGGGCCCCCGGATACGCAGTATTTT
>-|TRBJ2-3|-|TRBV5-5
CASSLVIEGTDTQYF
TGTGCCAGCAGCTTGGTGATTGAAGGCACAGATACGCAGTATTTT
>-|TRBJ2-5|TRBD2|TRBV7-6
CASSALAGGQTQYF
TGTGCCAGCAGCGCATTAGCGGGGGGGCAGACCCAGTACTTC
>once|TRBJ2-3|-|TRBV7-2
CASSYGGDTQYF
TGTGCCAGCAGTTACGGTGGCGACACGCAGTATTTT
>-|TRBJ1-2|-|TRBV30
CAWSGIGSYFGYTF
TGTGCCTGGAGTGGGATCGGTTCCTATTTTGGCTACACCTTC
>-|TRBJ1-4|-|TRBV11-2
CASSPTATNEKLFF
TGTGCCAGCAGCCCGACGGCAACTAATGAAAAACTGTTTTTT
>-|TRBJ2-7|-|TRBV18
CASSRQQGDGAYEQYF
TGTGCCAGCTCACGGCAACAGGGTGACGGGGCCTACGAGCAGTACTTC
>-|TRBJ1-1|TRBD1|TRBV10-3
CAISVRQGDSTEAFF
TGTGCCATCAGTGTCCGGCAGGGGGATAGCACTGAAGCTTTCTTT
>-|TRBJ1-2|-|TRBV11-2
CASSPAGTTF
TGTGCCAGCAGTCCAGCCGGGACCACCTTC
>-|TRBJ2-7|TRBD2|TRBV2
CAEQWGRSGSSYEQYF
TGTGCCGAGCAGTGGGGGAGGAGCGGGAGTTCCTACGAGCAGTACTTC
>-|TRBJ2-1|-|TRBV2
CASRGKVHNTPEFF
TGTGCCAGCAGAGGAAAAGTGCATAACACCCCTGAGTTCTTC
>once|TRBJ2-2|-|TRBV13
CASSQNGQAWNTGELFF
TGTGCCAGCAGCCAAAACGGCCAAGCGTGGAACACCGGGGAGCTGTTTTTT
>once|TRBJ1-1|-|TRBV30
CAWDPGAHTEAFF
TGTGCCTGGGACCCGGGGGCCCACACTGAAGCTTTCTTT
>-|TRBJ2-3|TRBD2|TRBV10-3
CAISDRGRRSTDTQYF
TGTGCCATCAGTGACCGCGGGAGGCGGAGCACAGATACGCAGTATTTT
>-|TRBJ1-6|-|TRBV6-6
CASSPPGGYNSPLHF
TGTGCCAGCAGTCCCCCGGGGGGGTATAATTCACCCCTCCACTTT
>-|TRBJ1-5|-|TRBV29-1
CSVGTRGEPQHF
TGCAGCGTTGGGACACGGGGAGAGCCCCAGCATTTT
>-|TRBJ1-1|-|TRBV5-1
CASSLGTEFEAFF
TGCGCCAGCAGCCTAGGGACGGAGTTCGAAGCTTTCTTT
>-|TRBJ1-5|TRBD1|TRBV7-8
CASSLRATGGHQPQHF
TGTGCCAGCAGCTTACGAGCGACAGGGGGGCATCAGCCCCAGCATTTT
>-|TRBJ1-6|-|TRBV5-4
CASSSTRTELSPLHF
TGTGCCAGCAGCTCGACACGGACAGAACTATCACCCCTCCACTTT
>-|TRBJ2-7|-|TRBV28
CASSVTLGYLEQYF
TGTGCCAGCTCTGTTACTTTGGGCTACCTCGAGCAGTACTTC
>-|TRBJ2-5|-|TRBV2
CASTGDFKETQYF
TGTGCCAGCACTGGGGACTTCAAAGAGACCCAGTACTTC
>-|TRBJ2-7|-|TRBV10-1
CASSSRAGAYEQYF
TGCGCCAGCAGTAGCCGGGCAGGAGCCTACGAGCAGTACTTC
>-|TRBJ2-3|-|TRBV28
CASSPQGLTDTQYF
TGTGCCAGCAGCCCGCAAGGTCTTACAGATACGCAGTATTTT
>-|TRBJ2-2|TRBD1|TRBV19
CASSNRQGYHGELFF
TGTGCCAGTAGTAACCGACAGGGGTATCACGGGGAGCTGTTTTTT
>-|TRBJ2-1|TRBD2|TRBV29-1
CSSSSGKYNEQFF
TGCAGCTCTTCTAGCGGGAAGTACAATGAGCAGTTCTTC
>-|TRBJ1-4|TRBD1|TRBV29-1
CSVSGGTTNEKLFF
TGCAGCGTTTCAGGGGGGACTACTAATGAAAAACTGTTTTTT